This T cell receptor (beta chain) appears in the sequencing data of a study of blood T cell repertoires in COVID-19. Study summary: Acute and convalescent COVID-19 samples came from the United States, Italy and Spain. In each case, the material was cDNA or gDNA derived from T cells, B-cell-depleted T cells, or PBMCs.

Per the original data handling: Estimated nucleated cell counts came from reference gene primer amplification. Repertoires were generated with immunoSEQ multiplex PCR, while TCRdb's copy carries only in-frame clones and drops some. V, J and clone size were drawn from that table, and D and trimming were deduced from the DNA. The sample records 35,000 to 50,000 clones, 88% being singletons. The CDR3 runs 20 residues. This receptor was taken from a human donor in a cohort sampled during active COVID-19. The chain has TRBV21-1 and TRBJ2-1; the table's D call, TRBD1, was not checked against the DNA. TRBV21-1 is flagged as a pseudogene. The sequencing sample was made of peripheral blood. The CDR3 region has the DNA TGTGCCAGCAGCAAAGACAGGCTAGGACAGGCCCTACAAATATACAATGAGCAGTTCTTC. Protein: CASSKDRLGQALQIYNEQFF.